The clone carrying this TCR beta chain was seen at least ten times. Its antigen is currently unknown. Trimming took off 1 base at V and 2 bases at J, with 12 bases between the two ends. Germline V gives CDR1 SGDLS, CDR2 YYNGEE. The CDR3 extends over 15 amino acids. Unique molecular identifiers were incorporated into the prepared TCRbeta library. TCRdb reprocessed the PCR reads with MiXCR, giving one entry per CDR3 protein. The table lists 330,000 or so distinct CDR3 sequences, almost 8% of them singletons. These data come from a study of T-cell reconstitution after alpha-beta-depleted transplantation in children. Study-level findings and limits: Most T-cell counts and diversity one year after the transplant came from T cells that were newly produced. Some patients showed high day-60 TCRbeta diversity, which derived from surviving recipient T cells and thymic progenitors.

Sequences were derived from peripheral blood, sampled 360 days after TCRalphabeta/CD19-depleted stem cell transplant. This chain joins TRBV9 and TRBJ1-2; D is perhaps TRBD1 (5 bases). The TCR originated in a female patient aged 2-15 years who had a stem cell transplant for Fanconi anemia, so the T cells may come from the graft donor. The CDR3 region is CASSVSRETNYGYTF. The CDR3 DNA reads as TGTGCCAGCAGCGTAAGCAGGGAGACCAACTATGGCTACACCTTC.